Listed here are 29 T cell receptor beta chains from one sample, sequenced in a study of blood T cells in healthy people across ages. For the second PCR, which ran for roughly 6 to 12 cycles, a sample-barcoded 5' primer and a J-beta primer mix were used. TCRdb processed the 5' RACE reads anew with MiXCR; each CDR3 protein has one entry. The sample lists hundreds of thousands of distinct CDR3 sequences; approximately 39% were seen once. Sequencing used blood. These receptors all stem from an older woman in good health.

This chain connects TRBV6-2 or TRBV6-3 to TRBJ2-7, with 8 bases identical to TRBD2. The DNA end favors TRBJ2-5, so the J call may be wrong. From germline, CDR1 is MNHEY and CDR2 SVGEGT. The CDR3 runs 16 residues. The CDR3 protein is CASSYGGGRPQETQYF. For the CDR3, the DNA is TGTGCCAGCAGTTACGGTGGCGGGAGGCCTCAAGAGACCCAGTACTTC.

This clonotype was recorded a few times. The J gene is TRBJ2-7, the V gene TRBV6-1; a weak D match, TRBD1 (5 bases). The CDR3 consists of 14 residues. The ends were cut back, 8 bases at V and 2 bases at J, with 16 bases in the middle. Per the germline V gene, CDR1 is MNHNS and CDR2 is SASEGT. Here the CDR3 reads CASLISRTTYEQYF. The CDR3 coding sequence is TGTGCCAGCCTCATATCCAGGACAACCTACGAGCAGTACTTC.

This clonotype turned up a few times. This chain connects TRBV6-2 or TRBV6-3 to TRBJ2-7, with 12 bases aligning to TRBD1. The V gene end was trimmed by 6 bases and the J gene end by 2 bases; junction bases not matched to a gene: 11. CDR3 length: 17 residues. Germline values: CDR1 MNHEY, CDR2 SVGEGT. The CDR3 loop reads CASRPHHRDRGPYEQYF. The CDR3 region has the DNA TGTGCCAGCAGACCACACCACCGGGACAGGGGGCCCTACGAGCAGTACTTC.

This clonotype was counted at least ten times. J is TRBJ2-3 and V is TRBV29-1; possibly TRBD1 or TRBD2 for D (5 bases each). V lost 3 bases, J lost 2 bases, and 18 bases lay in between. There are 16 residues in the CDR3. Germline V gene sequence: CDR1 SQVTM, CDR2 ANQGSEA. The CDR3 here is CSVEGEGRSPTDTQYF. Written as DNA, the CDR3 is TGCAGCGTTGAGGGGGAAGGAAGGTCCCCCACAGATACGCAGTATTTT.

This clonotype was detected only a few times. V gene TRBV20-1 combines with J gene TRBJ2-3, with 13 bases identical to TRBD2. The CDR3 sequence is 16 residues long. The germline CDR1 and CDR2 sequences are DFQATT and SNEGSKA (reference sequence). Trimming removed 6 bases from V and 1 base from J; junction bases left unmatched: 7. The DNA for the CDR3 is TGCAGTGCCATGCCGGGACTAGCGGGACGCACAGATACGCAGTATTTT. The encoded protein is CSAMPGLAGRTDTQYF.

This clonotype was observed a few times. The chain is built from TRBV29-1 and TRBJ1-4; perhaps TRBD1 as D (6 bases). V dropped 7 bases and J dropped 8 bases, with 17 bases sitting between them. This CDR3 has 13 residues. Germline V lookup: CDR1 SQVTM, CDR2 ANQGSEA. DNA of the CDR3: TGCAGCGCCAATACAGGGTGGCGGGAAAAACTGTTTTTT. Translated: CSANTGWREKLFF.

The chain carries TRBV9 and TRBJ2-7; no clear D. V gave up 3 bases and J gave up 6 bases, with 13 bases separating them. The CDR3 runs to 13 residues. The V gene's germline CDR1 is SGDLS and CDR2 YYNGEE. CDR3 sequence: CASSGRNMGEQYF. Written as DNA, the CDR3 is TGTGCCAGCAGCGGCCGGAACATGGGCGAGCAGTACTTC.

The CDR3 loop reads CASTWGGGDNNEQFF. CDR3 nucleotides: TGTGCCAGCACCTGGGGAGGGGGGGATAACAATGAGCAGTTCTTC. The chain has TRBV7-2 and TRBJ2-1; tentative D call: TRBD2 (7 bases). CDR1 and CDR2 from the germline V gene are SGHTA and FQGNSA. V was clipped by 7 bases and J by 5 bases, with 18 bases between them. This CDR3 comprises 15 residues.

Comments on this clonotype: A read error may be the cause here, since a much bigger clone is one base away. The CDR3 sequence is CASSNRGQETQYF. The CDR3 bases are TGTGCCAGCAGTAACAGGGGCCAAGAGACCCAGTACTTC. The rearrangement links TRBV6-2 or TRBV6-3 to TRBJ2-5, with TRBD1 matching 7 bases. The CDR3 is 13 amino acids. CDR1 and CDR2 from the germline V gene are MNHEY and SVGEGT. The V gene end was trimmed by 5 bases and the J gene end by 1 base; junction bases not matched to a gene: 1.

CDR3 DNA: TGTGCCATCAGCATTAGCGGGAGTAGCGAACAGTACTTC. Amino acids: CAISISGSSEQYF. J is TRBJ2-7 and V is TRBV10-3, with TRBD2 matching 9 bases. The CDR3 is 13 amino acids. CDR1 ENHRY and CDR2 SYGVKD come from the germline V gene. Losses at the gene ends were 6 bases for V and 10 bases for J; bases not matched to a gene: 10.

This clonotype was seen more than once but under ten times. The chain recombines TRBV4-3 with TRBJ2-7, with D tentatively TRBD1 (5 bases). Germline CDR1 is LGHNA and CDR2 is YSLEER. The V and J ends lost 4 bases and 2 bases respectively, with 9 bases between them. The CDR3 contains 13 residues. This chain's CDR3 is CASSRGTTYEQYF. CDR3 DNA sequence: TGCGCCAGCAGCCGGGGCACAACCTACGAGCAGTACTTC.

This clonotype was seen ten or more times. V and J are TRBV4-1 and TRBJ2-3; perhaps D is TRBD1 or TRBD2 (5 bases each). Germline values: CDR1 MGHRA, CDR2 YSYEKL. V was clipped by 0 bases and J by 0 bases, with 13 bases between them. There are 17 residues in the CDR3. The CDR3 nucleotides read TGCGCCAGCAGCCAAGAAAACATTGGGGGTAGCACAGATACGCAGTATTTT. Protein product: CASSQENIGGSTDTQYF.

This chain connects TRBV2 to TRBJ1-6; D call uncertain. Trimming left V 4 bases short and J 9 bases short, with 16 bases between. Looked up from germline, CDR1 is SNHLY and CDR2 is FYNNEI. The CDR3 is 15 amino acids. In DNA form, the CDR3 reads TGTGCCAGCAGTGTAGCGCCGACTGTAGGTTCACCCCTCCACTTT. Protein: CASSVAPTVGSPLHF.

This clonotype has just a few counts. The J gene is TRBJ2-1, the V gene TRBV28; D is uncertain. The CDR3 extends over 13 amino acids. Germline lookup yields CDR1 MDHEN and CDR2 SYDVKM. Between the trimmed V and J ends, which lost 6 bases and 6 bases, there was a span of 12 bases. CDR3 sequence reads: CASSTGVSNEQFF. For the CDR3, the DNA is TGTGCCAGCAGCACCGGAGTTAGCAATGAGCAGTTCTTC.

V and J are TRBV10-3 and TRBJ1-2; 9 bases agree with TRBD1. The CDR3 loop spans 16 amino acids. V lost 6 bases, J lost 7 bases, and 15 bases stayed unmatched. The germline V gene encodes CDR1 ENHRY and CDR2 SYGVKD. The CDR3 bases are TGTGCCATCAGCACCGGGACAGGGACCGTCGGACTTGGCTACACCTTC. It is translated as CAISTGTGTVGLGYTF.

In nucleotides, the CDR3 is TGTGCCAGCAGTGAATCCATTTACGGGAAAGGGGCGGAGACCCAGTACTTC. It translates to CASSESIYGKGAETQYF. The chain employs TRBV25-1 and TRBJ2-4, with D perhaps given as TRBD1 or TRBD2 (5 bases each). Matching the DNA end better, TRBJ2-5 makes the J call doubtful. The CDR3 extends over 17 amino acids. Looked up from germline, CDR1 is MGHDK and CDR2 is SYGVNS.

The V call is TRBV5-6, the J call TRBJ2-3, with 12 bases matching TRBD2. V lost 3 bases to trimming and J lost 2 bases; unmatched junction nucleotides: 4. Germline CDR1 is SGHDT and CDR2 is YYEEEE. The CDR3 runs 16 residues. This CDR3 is CASSWTSGDITDTQYF. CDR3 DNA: TGTGCCAGCAGCTGGACTAGCGGGGACATCACAGATACGCAGTATTTT. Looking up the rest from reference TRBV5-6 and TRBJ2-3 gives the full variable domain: DAGVTQSPTHLIKTRGQQVTLRCSPKSGHDTVSWYQQALGQGPQFIFQYYEEEERQRGNFPDRFSGHQFPNYSSELNVNALLLGDSALYLCASSWTSGDITDTQYFGPGTRLTVL.

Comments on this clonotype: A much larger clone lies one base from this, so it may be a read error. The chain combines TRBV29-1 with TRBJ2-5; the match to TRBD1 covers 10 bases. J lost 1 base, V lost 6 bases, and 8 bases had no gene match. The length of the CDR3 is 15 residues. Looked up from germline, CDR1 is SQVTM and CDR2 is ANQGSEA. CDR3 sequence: CSVRDRGLSQETQYF. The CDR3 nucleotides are TGCAGCGTGAGGGACAGGGGATTATCCCAAGAGACCCAGTACTTC.

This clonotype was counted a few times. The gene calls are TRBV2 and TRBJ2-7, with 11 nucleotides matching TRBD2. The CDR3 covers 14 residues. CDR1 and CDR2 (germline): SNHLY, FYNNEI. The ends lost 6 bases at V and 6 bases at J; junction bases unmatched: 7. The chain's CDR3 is CASRRLAGPAEQYF. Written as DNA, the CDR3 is TGTGCCAGCAGGCGACTAGCGGGGCCCGCCGAGCAGTACTTC. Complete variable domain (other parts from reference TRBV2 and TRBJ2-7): EPEVTQTPSHQVTQMGQEVILRCVPISNHLYFYWYRQILGQKVEFLVSFYNNEISEKSEIFDDQFSVERPDGSNFTLKIRSTKLEDSAMYFCASRRLAGPAEQYFGPGTRLTVT.

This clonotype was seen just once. CDR3 nucleotides: TGTGCCACCCTTTCCGACAGGGATGAAAAACTGTTTTTT. Its protein is CATLSDRDEKLFF. The chain employs TRBV18 and TRBJ1-4; 7 bases agree with TRBD1. V shed 10 bases, J shed 6 bases, and the junction held 8 bases outside the gene matches. The CDR3 sequence is 13 residues long. CDR1 is KGHSH and CDR2 is LQKENI in the germline V gene.

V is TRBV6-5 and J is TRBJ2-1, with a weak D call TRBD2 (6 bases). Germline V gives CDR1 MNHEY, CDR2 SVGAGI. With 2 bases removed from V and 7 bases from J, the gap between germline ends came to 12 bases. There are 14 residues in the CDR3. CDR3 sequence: CASSYTGTRNEQFF. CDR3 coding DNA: TGTGCCAGCAGTTACACCGGGACTCGAAATGAGCAGTTCTTC.

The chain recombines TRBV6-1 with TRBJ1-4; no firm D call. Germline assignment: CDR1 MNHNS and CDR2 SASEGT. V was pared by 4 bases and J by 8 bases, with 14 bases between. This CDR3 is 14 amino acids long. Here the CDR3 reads CASSGPSGFEKLFF. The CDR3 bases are TGTGCCAGCAGTGGGCCTTCGGGATTCGAAAAACTGTTTTTT.

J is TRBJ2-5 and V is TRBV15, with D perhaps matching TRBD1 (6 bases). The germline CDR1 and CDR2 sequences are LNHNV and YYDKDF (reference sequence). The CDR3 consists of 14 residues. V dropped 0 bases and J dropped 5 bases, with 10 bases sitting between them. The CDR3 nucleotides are TGTGCCACCAGCAGAGACAGGGGTGAGGAGACCCAGTACTTC. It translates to CATSRDRGEETQYF.

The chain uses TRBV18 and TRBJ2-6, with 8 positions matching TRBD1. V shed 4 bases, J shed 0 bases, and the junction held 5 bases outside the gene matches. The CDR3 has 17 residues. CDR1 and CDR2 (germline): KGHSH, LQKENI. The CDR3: CASSLDRASSGANVLTF. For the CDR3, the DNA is TGTGCCAGCTCACTGGACAGGGCAAGCTCTGGGGCCAACGTCCTGACTTTC.

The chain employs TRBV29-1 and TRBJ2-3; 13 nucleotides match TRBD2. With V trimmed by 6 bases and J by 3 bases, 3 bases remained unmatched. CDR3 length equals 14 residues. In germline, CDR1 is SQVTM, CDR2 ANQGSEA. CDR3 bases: TGCAGCGTACGACTAGCGGGGGGTACAGATACGCAGTATTTT. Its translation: CSVRLAGGTDTQYF.

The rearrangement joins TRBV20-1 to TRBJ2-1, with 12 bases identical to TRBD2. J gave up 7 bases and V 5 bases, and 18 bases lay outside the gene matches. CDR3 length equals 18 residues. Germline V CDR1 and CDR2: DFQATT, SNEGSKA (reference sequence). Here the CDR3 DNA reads TGCAGTGCTCAAGGACTAGCGGGGCGCCTATCGGATTGGAATGAGCAGTTCTTC. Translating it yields CSAQGLAGRLSDWNEQFF.

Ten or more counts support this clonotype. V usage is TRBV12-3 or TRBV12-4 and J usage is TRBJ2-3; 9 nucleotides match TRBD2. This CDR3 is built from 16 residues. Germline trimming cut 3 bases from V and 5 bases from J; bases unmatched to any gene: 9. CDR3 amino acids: CASSFPLAGDRDTQYF. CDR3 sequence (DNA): TGTGCCAGCAGTTTTCCTTTAGCGGGAGATCGAGATACGCAGTATTTT.

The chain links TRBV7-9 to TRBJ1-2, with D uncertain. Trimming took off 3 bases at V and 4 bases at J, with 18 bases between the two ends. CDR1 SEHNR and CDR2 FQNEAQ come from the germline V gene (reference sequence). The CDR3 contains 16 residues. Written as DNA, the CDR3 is TGTGCCAGCAGCTTTACCCCTCGAACGGGTTCCTATGGCTACACCTTC. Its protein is CASSFTPRTGSYGYTF.

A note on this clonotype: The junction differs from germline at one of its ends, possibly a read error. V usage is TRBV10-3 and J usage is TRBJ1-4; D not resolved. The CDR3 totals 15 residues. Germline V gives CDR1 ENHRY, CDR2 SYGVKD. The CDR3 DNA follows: TGTGCCATCATTGAGTCAAGGGAGTCTAATGAAAAACTGTTTTTT. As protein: CAIIESRESNEKLFF.